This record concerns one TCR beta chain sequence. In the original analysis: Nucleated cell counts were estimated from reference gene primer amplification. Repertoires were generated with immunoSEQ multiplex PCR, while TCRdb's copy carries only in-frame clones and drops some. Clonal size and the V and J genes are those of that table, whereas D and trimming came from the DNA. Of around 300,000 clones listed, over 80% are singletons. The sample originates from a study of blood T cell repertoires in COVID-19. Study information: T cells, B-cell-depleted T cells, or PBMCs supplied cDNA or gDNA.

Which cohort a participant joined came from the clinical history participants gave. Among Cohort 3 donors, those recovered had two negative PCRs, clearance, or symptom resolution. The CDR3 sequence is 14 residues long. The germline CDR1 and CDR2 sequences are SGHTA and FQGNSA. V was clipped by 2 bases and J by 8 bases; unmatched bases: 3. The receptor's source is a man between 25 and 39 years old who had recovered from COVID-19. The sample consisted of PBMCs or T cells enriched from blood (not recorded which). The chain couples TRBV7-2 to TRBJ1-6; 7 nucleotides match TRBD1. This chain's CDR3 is CASSLWQGDSPLHF. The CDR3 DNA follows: TGTGCCAGCAGCTTATGGCAGGGGGATTCACCCCTCCACTTT.